The present T cell receptor (beta chain) was sequenced within a study of human T cells and chemical hapten exposure (dated by TCRdb to the early 2020s). The study in broad terms: For sensitization, 2% DPC in acetone was applied to a 2 cm by 2 cm area of upper inner arm skin. Most of the patients in the cohort were female, and the cohort covered alopecia areata with under or over 50% scalp involvement, alopecia totalis and alopecia universalis. Throughout the roughly 24-week study period, patients were also given weekly therapeutic DPC doses on the scalp. Patch tests used Finn chambers with 0.01% DPC on the upper back, scored after 6 days by International Contact Dermatitis Research Group standards. Blood for TCR sequencing was provided by twenty-nine alopecia patients at one to four time points (pre-sensitization, 2, 6 and 24 weeks). Blood samples were taken from patients before sensitization (week 0) and then at 2, 6 and about 24 weeks after DPC sensitization. Libraries were pooled for sequencing, and variation in per-sample TCR yields was attributed mainly to small differences in library volumes within the pool. This study followed changes in the peripheral blood TCR repertoire in vivo during primary and secondary sensitization of alopecia patients to the hapten diphenylcyclopropenone (DPC).

This clonotype was observed a handful of times. What this receptor recognizes is not known. It has no much larger one-base neighbor in the sample; base qualities were not kept. The germline V gene sets CDR1 to SGHRS and CDR2 to YFSETQ. The junction carries 17 bases between V and J, which are trimmed by 1 base and 6 bases respectively. Counted from cysteine to phenylalanine, this CDR3 has 15 amino acids. The only DNA kept is the CDR3, 45 bases in frame from the first base. In the paper's terms, the time point label means: pre-sensitization, week 0. The treatment or condition label on this specimen signifies: therapeutic diphenylcyclopropenone sensitization with weekly scalp DPC. At every patch-test visit, the blood draw took place before the patch test was put on. Patients were eligible if aged 18 to 70, diagnosed with alopecia and judged suitable for DPC therapy, and pregnant patients were excluded. Total RNA was extracted from unfractionated whole blood collected in Tempus Blood RNA tubes.

The protocol used for the library was RACE. TCRdb lists the instrument as NextSeq 500. During library preparation, unique molecular identifiers were attached to individual cDNA molecules so that TCRs could be counted quantitatively and reproducibly. Both TCR alpha and TCR beta chains were sequenced from each blood RNA sample. The paper's processing steps were these. Samples had a median of 95,638 TCRs, with a range from roughly 20,000 to 690,600. The Decombinator software suite was used to annotate the V, J and CDR3 of the TCR reads. For PS versus PT1 abundance plots, all samples were subsampled to the same number of TCRs (28,000). TCRs were defined as expanded if absent before sensitization and observed at least eight times at the 2-week time point. In-frame beta chains were kept once TCRdb had trimmed the public reads at Q25 with fastp and called clones with MiXCR. CDR3 protein duplicates are merged, each entry listing the most common genes and DNA. Here the V and J calls rest on TCRdb's processing, not on the authors' analysis. Across this sample there are around 110,000 distinct CDR3 sequences, with roughly 12% seen only once. The ten largest make up about 1.6% of the sample.

Overall results and qualifications from the work: Patch test score was positively correlated with the number of PT1 expanded TCRs, with significance at thresholds 8, 16 and 32 but not at 4. No change with DPC sensitization was found in the number of TCRs above 1 in 1000 frequency, and no evidence of global repertoire structure alterations was found. Compared with pre-sensitization or healthy control sets, expanded TCRs formed significantly more large CDR3 similarity clusters, which is consistent with antigen-driven responses. After repeated subsampling, the strength of the expansion versus patch-test correlation and the threshold at which it became significant changed. Alopecia, a presumed autoimmune disease, was present in all patients, so the immune response of the patients might differ from that of healthy individuals.

The TCR sequence derives from a woman in her forties or fifties with alopecia areata. Some clones in this sample may be carry-over from other donors' samples. The chain couples TRBV5-1 to TRBJ2-7; the D gene is possibly TRBD1, with 5 bases matching. The sample consisted of whole blood, taken in connection with sensitization to the hapten diphenylcyclopropenone (DPC). The DNA sequence follows: TGCGCCAGCAGCTTGTCAGATTTGGGGCCGGGCGAGCAGTACTTC. It translates to CASSLSDLGPGEQYF.